This T cell receptor (beta chain) emerged from a study of T cell repertoires in cytomegalovirus infection. Study in general: It was recently identified HLA-C-restricted and well-studied HLA-B-restricted CMV epitopes that the study used. Public TCR beta signatures were indicative of both CMV infection and a matching HLA type. Whole-study results and caveats: In two of eight donors, the top clonotype was HLA-C-restricted CMV-specific. CMV carriers having the relevant HLA were flagged by cumulative public TCR beta family frequency.

Worth noting for this clonotype: Its matching antigen is unknown.

TCRdb analysed the reads with MiXCR anew, one entry per CDR3 protein. The data show roughly 570,000 distinct CDR3 sequences, under 45% seen once. The CDR3 sequence is 15 residues long. With 6 bases removed from V and 1 base from J, the gap between germline ends came to 12 bases. In germline, CDR1 is LNHDA, CDR2 SQIVND (reference sequence). This chain uses TRBV19 with TRBJ2-2; possibly TRBD1 for D (7 bases). The sequenced sample was cultured PBMCs, obtained from culture after CMV antigen stimulation. This sequence was found in a human donor in good health (CMV status not recorded). Some clones in this sample may be carry-over from other donors' samples. CDR3 region: CASREGQQNTGELFF. CDR3 nucleotides: TGTGCCAGTAGGGAGGGACAGCAGAACACCGGGGAGCTGTTTTTT.